One sample yielded the 8 T cell receptor beta chains listed below, sequenced in a study of T-cell memory formation after mild COVID-19. TCRdb recomputed calls from the 5' RACE reads with MiXCR, one row per CDR3 protein. Of over 500,000 distinct CDR3 sequences listed, 15% to 20% are singletons. Sequenced material: PBMCs or a T cell subset sorted from them (not recorded which). Every receptor here comes from an adult woman who had mild COVID-19 (a few samples of this study predate the infection). Cell type and time point are not known.

The CDR3 reads CASSQGRRVAEAFF. CDR3 DNA: TGTGCCAGCAGCCAAGGGAGAAGGGTGGCTGAAGCTTTCTTT. The chain joins TRBV3-1 to TRBJ1-1; no reliable D call. The CDR3 runs to 14 residues. Germline V lookup: CDR1 LGHDT, CDR2 YNNKEL (reference sequence). V was pared by 1 base and J by 6 bases, with 12 bases between.

This chain links TRBV18 with TRBJ2-7; D possibly corresponds to TRBD2 (7 bases). The CDR3 has 15 amino acids. Trimming removed 3 bases from V and 4 bases from J, with 16 bases in between. Germline values: CDR1 KGHSH, CDR2 LQKENI. CDR3 DNA: TGTGCCAGCTCACCGATACAGGGAGGGTTGTACGAGCAGTACTTC. Protein sequence: CASSPIQGGLYEQYF.

This clonotype appeared a few times. The chain combines TRBV7-2 with TRBJ1-1, with 12 bases identical to TRBD1. Trimming removed 3 bases from V and 1 base from J; junction bases left unmatched: 9. Germline CDR1 reads SGHTA; CDR2 reads FQGNSA. CDR3 length: 18 residues. The DNA for the CDR3 is TGTGCCAGCAGCTTGGAACCGGGACAGGGGGCGCGGAACACTGAAGCTTTCTTT. Amino acid sequence: CASSLEPGQGARNTEAFF.

The genes are TRBV5-1 and TRBJ2-1; TRBD2 agrees at 11 bases. The CDR3 runs 20 residues. Germline CDR1 is SGHRS and CDR2 is YFSETQ. The trim removed 0 bases at V and 0 bases at J, leaving 11 bases unmatched. As DNA, the CDR3 is TGCGCCAGCAGCTTGGGCCTACCTAGCGGGGGGAAGAGCTCCTACAATGAGCAGTTCTTC. Translated: CASSLGLPSGGKSSYNEQFF.

This clonotype was seen a few times. The chain recombines TRBV18 with TRBJ2-7; 9 nucleotides align to TRBD1. Losses at the gene ends were 1 base for V and 4 bases for J; bases not matched to a gene: 11. Germline V gives CDR1 KGHSH, CDR2 LQKENI. The CDR3 consists of 17 residues. The CDR3 nucleotides read TGTGCCAGCTCACCACGGGACAGGGATAGTCTGAGGTACGAGCAGTACTTC. It specifies CASSPRDRDSLRYEQYF. The complete variable domain, with remaining parts taken from reference TRBV18 and TRBJ2-7, reads NAGVMQNPRHLVRRRGQEARLRCSPMKGHSHVYWYRQLPEEGLKFMVYLQKENIIDESGMPKERFSAEFPKEGPSILRIQQVVRGDSAAYFCASSPRDRDSLRYEQYFGPGTRLTVT.

This clonotype was seen a handful of times. V usage is TRBV19 and J usage is TRBJ2-3; 7 bases align to TRBD2. Germline V gene data show CDR1 as LNHDA and CDR2 as SQIVND (reference sequence). V trimming: 10 bases; J trimming: 3 bases; junction bases outside the gene matches: 7. This CDR3 has 13 amino acids. The DNA for the CDR3 is TGTGCCACCGGCGGGCGGGAGACAGATACGCAGTATTTT. Residues: CATGGRETDTQYF.

This clonotype was detected only a few times. This sequence joins TRBV20-1 and TRBJ1-2, with a tentative D call TRBD1 (5 bases). Germline CDR1 reads DFQATT; CDR2 reads SNEGSKA (reference sequence). The CDR3 has 14 amino acids. The V gene lost 0 bases and the J gene lost 1 base, with 9 bases spanning the gap. The CDR3 region is CSARDKGLNYGYTF. In DNA form, the CDR3 reads TGCAGTGCTAGAGACAAGGGGCTTAACTATGGCTACACCTTC.

The genes are TRBV24-1 and TRBJ2-5, with D maybe TRBD1 (5 bases). The CDR3 totals 11 residues. The ends were cut back, 12 bases at V and 2 bases at J, with 9 bases in the middle. Germline values: CDR1 KGHDR, CDR2 SFDVKD. In nucleotides, the CDR3 is TGTGCCCCCCAGGGACAAGAGACCCAGTACTTC. Translation: CAPQGQETQYF.